This T cell receptor beta chain was identified in a study of shared clonotypes between healthy human individuals. At the level of the study: Three CD4 naive, three CD4 memory, two CD8 naive and one CD8 memory plate were used per donor.

Findings and limits, study-wide: Clonotypes shared by all four sorted-subset donors had higher generation probabilities than non-shared clonotypes.

Regarding this clone: As yet, its antigen is unknown.

Using immunoSEQ multiplex PCR, the repertoire was profiled, and TCRdb retains in-frame clones only, with some absent. The profile shows around 1,900,000 clones, about 93% of them singletons. The V and J ends lost 8 bases and 3 bases respectively, with 8 bases between them. Germline V gene sequence: CDR1 MRHNA, CDR2 SNTAGT. CDR3 length: 11 amino acids. Naive CD8 cells were CD45RO-negative, positively selected for CCR7, excluding terminally differentiated effector memory CD45RA+ cells. This clonotype originated in a man younger than 35 in good health. Some clones in this sample may be carry-over from other donors' samples. The genes are TRBV6-4 and TRBJ2-7; no reliable D call. The sequenced sample was naive CD8+ T cells from PBMCs. CDR3 nucleotide sequence: TGTGCCAGCTATGATTACTACGAGCAGTACTTC. This encodes CASYDYYEQYF.